The 18 T cell receptor beta chains below come from one sample, sequenced in a study of blood T cell repertoires in COVID-19. TCRdb's table, derived via immunoSEQ multiplex PCR, lists solely in-frame clones and lacks some. The profile shows about 140,000 clones, around 90% of them singletons. The specimen was peripheral blood. These receptors all stem from a human donor in a cohort sampled during active COVID-19.

Notes on this clone: The same CDR3 arises from other DNA sequences in this sample as well. J is TRBJ2-2 and V is TRBV28; no clear D. V was cut by 1 base and J by 7 bases, with 4 bases left in between. This CDR3 spans 12 amino acids. Germline CDR1 reads MDHEN; CDR2 reads SYDVKM. CDR3 in DNA: TGTGCCAGCAGTTTATTCGGCGGGGAGCTGTTTTTT. It codes for CASSLFGGELFF.

J is TRBJ2-5 and V is TRBV11-3; the D gene is possibly TRBD1 (5 bases). Germline CDR1 SGHNT, CDR2 YENEEA. The V end was cut by 5 bases, the J end by 4 bases, with 8 bases between. The CDR3 totals 12 residues. CDR3 nucleotide sequence: TGTGCCAGCAGCCGGACACTAGAGACCCAGTACTTC. It codes for CASSRTLETQYF. The variable domain in full, with the rest retrieved from reference TRBV11-3 and TRBJ2-5, is EAGVVQSPRYKIIEKKQPVAFWCNPISGHNTLYWYLQNLGQGPELLIRYENEEAVDDSQLPKDRFSAERLKGVDSTLKIQPAELGDSAVYLCASSRTLETQYFGPGTRLLVL.

This clone appeared once. The chain is built from TRBV24-1 and TRBJ2-3; D unclear. The germline gives CDR1 KGHDR, CDR2 SFDVKD. Between the trimmed V and J ends, which lost 8 bases and 0 bases, there was a span of 8 bases. This CDR3 has 13 amino acids. The DNA for the CDR3 is TGTGCCACCATTATCTCTAGCACAGATACGCAGTATTTT. This codes for CATIISSTDTQYF.

This rearrangement joins TRBV27 to TRBJ1-6, with TRBD1 matching over 7 bases. The V segment lost 6 bases and the J segment 9 bases; nucleotides outside the gene matches: 8. Germline CDR1 reads MNHEY; CDR2 reads SMNVEV (reference sequence). The CDR3 length is 14 residues. CDR3: CASRVPGQISPLHF. In nucleotides, the CDR3 is TGTGCCAGCAGAGTACCGGGACAGATTTCACCCCTCCACTTT.

The chain couples TRBV10-3 to TRBJ1-5; 9 positions match TRBD1. The CDR3 totals 14 residues. In germline, CDR1 is ENHRY, CDR2 SYGVKD. J was trimmed by 4 bases and V by 6 bases; bases with no gene match: 4. CDR3 DNA: TGTGCCATCAGCCGGGACAGGGATAATCAGCCCCAGCATTTT. Translating it yields CAISRDRDNQPQHF.

The chain carries TRBV27 and TRBJ1-1; 8 positions match TRBD1. The CDR3 runs 17 residues. V lost 7 bases to trimming and J lost 0 bases; unmatched junction nucleotides: 13. Germline CDR1 and CDR2: MNHEY and SMNVEV (reference sequence). This CDR3 is CASIGYGTGSMNTEAFF. DNA for the CDR3: TGTGCCAGCATTGGGTATGGGACAGGTTCTATGAACACTGAAGCTTTCTTT.

The chain links TRBV28 to TRBJ2-7; 13 positions match TRBD2. From germline, CDR1 is MDHEN and CDR2 SYDVKM. Trimming at V came to 5 bases and at J to 0 bases, leaving 7 bases not matched to a gene. This CDR3 spans 17 amino acids. The CDR3 nucleotides read TGTGCCAGCAGTGGCCCGGGACTAGCGGGAAGCTCCTACGAGCAGTACTTC. As protein: CASSGPGLAGSSYEQYF.

This clone was seen ten or more times. This chain joins TRBV29-1 and TRBJ2-7; 7 bases match TRBD1. The length of the CDR3 is 13 residues. The germline V gene has CDR1 SQVTM and CDR2 ANQGSEA. The V gene end was trimmed by 6 bases and the J gene end by 0 bases; junction bases not matched to a gene: 5. CDR3: CSVGQDVSYEQYF. The DNA for the CDR3 is TGCAGCGTAGGACAGGACGTCTCCTACGAGCAGTACTTC.

The rearrangement uses TRBV11-1 and TRBJ2-2; D possibly corresponds to TRBD2 (6 bases). V was shortened by 7 bases and J by 3 bases, with 18 bases between the two germline ends. Per the germline V gene, CDR1 is SGHAT and CDR2 is FQDESV (reference sequence). The CDR3 loop spans 16 amino acids. CDR3: CASTEWGELYTGELFF. The CDR3, as DNA: TGTGCCAGCACCGAATGGGGGGAATTGTACACCGGGGAGCTGTTTTTT.

The chain uses TRBV30 and TRBJ2-5; TRBD2 matches 8 bases. Germline CDR1 and CDR2: GTSNPN and SVGIG (reference sequence). V gave up 2 bases and J gave up 2 bases; unmatched junction bases: 4. CDR3 length equals 14 residues. CDR3 amino acids: CAWSSTSGQETQYF. CDR3 nucleotides: TGTGCCTGGAGTAGTACTAGCGGACAAGAGACCCAGTACTTC.

The V and J genes are TRBV28 and TRBJ2-2, with D unclear. With 5 bases removed from V and 8 bases from J, the gap between germline ends came to 18 bases. The CDR3 has 15 residues. CDR1 is MDHEN, CDR2 SYDVKM, per germline. Written as DNA, the CDR3 is TGTGCCAGCAGTCGAACGAAATCCCCTACGGGGGAGCTGTTTTTT. Amino acid sequence: CASSRTKSPTGELFF.

This clone was recorded only once. V usage is TRBV7-8 and J usage is TRBJ2-7; 7 nucleotides match TRBD2. The CDR3 consists of 18 residues. With 1 base clipped from V and 1 base from J, the junction kept 13 bases outside the gene matches. Germline-derived CDR1 and CDR2 are SGHVS and FQNEAQ. CDR3 nucleotide sequence: TGTGCCAGCAGCTTAGGTGTTAGCGGGTGGACTTGGTCCTACGAGCAGTACTTC. Amino acids: CASSLGVSGWTWSYEQYF.

The chain is built from TRBV30 and TRBJ1-6; no clear D gene. The V gene lost 4 bases and the J gene lost 0 bases, with 7 bases spanning the gap. Germline CDR1 and CDR2: GTSNPN and SVGIG (reference sequence). The length of the CDR3 is 14 residues. The CDR3 loop is CAWTPHSYNSPLHF. CDR3 nucleotide sequence: TGTGCCTGGACCCCACACTCCTATAATTCACCCCTCCACTTT. The full variable domain, in which reference TRBV30 and TRBJ1-6 provide the parts outside the CDR3, is SQTIHQWPATLVQPVGSPLSLECTVEGTSNPNLYWYRQAAGRGLQLLFYSVGIGQISSEVPQNLSASRPQDRQFILSSKKLLLSDSGFYLCAWTPHSYNSPLHFGNGTRLTVT.

The V gene is TRBV23-1, the J gene TRBJ1-2; no firm D call. TRBV23-1 is classed as an ORF, of uncertain function. The CDR3 sequence is 14 residues long. V was pared by 6 bases and J by 8 bases, with 19 bases between. The CDR3 loop reads CASSSLRGIFGYTF. Written as DNA, the CDR3 is TGCGCCAGCAGCTCCTTACGGGGAATTTTCGGCTACACCTTC.

The CDR3 spells CASSVGVANQPQHF. Here the CDR3 DNA reads TGTGCCAGCAGCGTAGGGGTCGCAAATCAGCCCCAGCATTTT. This chain links TRBV6-5 with TRBJ1-5; D may be TRBD1 (5 bases). Trimming left V 6 bases short and J 4 bases short, with 13 bases between. The CDR3 length is 14 residues. Germline V lookup: CDR1 MNHEY, CDR2 SVGAGI.

This chain links TRBV3-1 (or the pseudogene TRBV3-2) with TRBJ2-5; 8 bases align to TRBD2. The V gene end was trimmed by 2 bases and the J gene end by 5 bases; junction bases not matched to a gene: 13. The CDR3 is 17 amino acids. Germline lookup yields CDR1 LGHDT and CDR2 YNNKEL (reference sequence). This chain's CDR3 is CASSQRWGLAGWETQYF. DNA for the CDR3: TGTGCCAGCAGCCAAAGGTGGGGCCTAGCGGGCTGGGAGACCCAGTACTTC.

The CDR3 protein is CAWSVGGPLGQPQHF. In DNA form, the CDR3 reads TGTGCCTGGAGTGTGGGAGGCCCTTTGGGTCAGCCCCAGCATTTT. The chain uses TRBV30 and TRBJ1-5; no clear D gene. The germline V gene has CDR1 GTSNPN and CDR2 SVGIG (reference sequence). This CDR3 is built from 15 residues. Trimming pared 0 bases from V and 6 bases from J, leaving 15 bases between. The variable domain in full, completed from reference TRBV30 and TRBJ1-5, reads SQTIHQWPATLVQPVGSPLSLECTVEGTSNPNLYWYRQAAGRGLQLLFYSVGIGQISSEVPQNLSASRPQDRQFILSSKKLLLSDSGFYLCAWSVGGPLGQPQHFGDGTRLSIL.

This clone was recorded once. The rearrangement uses TRBV3-1 (or the pseudogene TRBV3-2) and TRBJ1-3; D unresolved. The CDR3 contains 17 residues. V was trimmed by 4 bases and J by 2 bases, leaving 18 bases between them. Germline CDR1 and CDR2: LGHDT and YNNKEL (reference sequence). CDR3 residues: CASSPRLLEAPGNTIYF. In DNA, the CDR3 is TGTGCCAGCAGCCCGCGTTTGTTGGAGGCCCCTGGAAACACCATATATTTT.